This passage covers 27 T cell receptor beta chains from one sample sequenced in a study of T cell clonality in common variable immunodeficiency. Assay: immunoSEQ multiplex PCR; the TCRdb copy retains only in-frame clones and omits some. The sample includes some 50,000 clones, none of them occurring once. Sample: peripheral blood mononuclear cells. These receptors all stem from a person aged 18 to 75 in good health.

This clone was recorded at least ten times. The CDR3 end lies 3 residues beyond the end of the read and is filled in from the germline J gene. V usage is TRBV6-2 or TRBV6-3 and J usage is TRBJ2-3; D is possibly TRBD2 (6 bases). In germline, CDR1 is MNHEY, CDR2 SVGEGT. Trimming cost V 8 bases and J 7 bases, with 13 bases left between them. The CDR3 consists of 12 residues. Partial CDR3 DNA: TGTGCCAGCTCGGGACTCGCAAATACG. Amino acid sequence: CASSGLANT. The CDR3 in full is CASSGLANTQYF.

The sample holds many counts of this clone. The CDR3 end is not reached by the read, which stops 3 residues before it; the germline J gene fills it in. The chain uses TRBV19 and TRBJ1-2; 7 bases match TRBD1. The V segment lost 2 bases and the J segment 3 bases; nucleotides outside the gene matches: 6. This CDR3 region has 15 residues. Germline CDR1 and CDR2: LNHDA and SQIVND (reference sequence). The CDR3 is CASSILGQSHYGYTF. The sequenced part of the CDR3 DNA is TGTGCCAGTAGTATACTGGGACAGAGTCACTATGGC. Based on the CDR3 plus reference TRBV19 and TRBJ1-2, the full variable domain is DGGITQSPKYLFRKEGQNVTLSCEQNLNHDAMYWYRQDPGQGLRLIYYSQIVNDFQKGDIAEGYSVSREKKESFPLTVTSAQKNPTAFYLCASSILGQSHYGYTFGSGTRLTVV.

This clone was seen ten or more times. The read falls 3 residues short of the CDR3 end, and the missing part is taken from the germline J gene. The chain carries TRBV18 and TRBJ1-5; maybe TRBD1 (6 bases). The CDR3 covers 16 residues. Germline lookup yields CDR1 KGHSH and CDR2 LQKENI. V was cut by 6 bases and J by 4 bases, with 19 bases left in between. CDR3: CASSPPGTGLNQPQHF. The sequenced part of the CDR3 DNA is TGTGCCAGCTCCCCCCCGGGAACAGGGTTGAATCAGCCC.

Of note for this clone: The read finishes 3 residues shy of the CDR3 end, and the germline J gene is used to complete it. The chain recombines TRBV19 with TRBJ2-3; D is undetermined. Looked up from germline, CDR1 is LNHDA and CDR2 is SQIVND (reference sequence). CDR3 length: 13 amino acids. The chain's CDR3 is CASSMSSNQPQYF. The DNA read from the CDR3 is TGTGCCAGTAGTATGAGTAGCAATCAGCCG.

This clone was recorded many times. Read coverage stops 3 residues before the CDR3 terminus; the germline J gene supplies the remainder. The V call is TRBV6-2 or TRBV6-3, the J call TRBJ2-3; TRBD1 might be the D (5 bases). V was shortened by 6 bases and J by 0 bases, with 10 bases between the two germline ends. The CDR3 totals 14 residues. Germline CDR1 MNHEY, CDR2 SVGEGT. CDR3 residues: CASRGHPSTDTQYF. Incomplete CDR3 DNA: TGTGCCAGCAGAGGACACCCTAGCACAGATACG.

This clone showed up many times. Read coverage stops 3 residues before the CDR3 terminus; the germline J gene supplies the remainder. The gene calls are TRBV12-3 or TRBV12-4 and TRBJ2-3, with TRBD1 as a possible D gene (6 bases). V was trimmed by 6 bases and J by 4 bases, leaving 8 bases between them. The CDR3 is 12 amino acids. CDR3: CASRQGPDTQYF. The covered CDR3 bases are TGTGCCAGCAGACAGGGTCCAGATACG.

Ten or more counts support this clone. The observed sequence ends 3 residues before the CDR3 terminus, with the missing tail filled in from the germline J gene. The chain has TRBV20-1 and TRBJ2-5, with a tentative D call TRBD1 (6 bases). Trimming left V 4 bases short and J 2 bases short, with 11 bases between. The length of the CDR3 is 13 residues. CDR1 DFQATT and CDR2 SNEGSKA come from the germline V gene (reference sequence). Incomplete CDR3 DNA: TGCAGTGCTATCCTCCAGGGGCAAGAGACC. Amino acid sequence: CSAILQGQET. The entire CDR3 protein reads CSAILQGQETQYF.

This clone was counted many times. CDR3 protein: CASSLERQGDYGYTF. The CDR3 bases that were read are TGCGCCAGCAGCTTGGAGAGACAGGGAGACTATGGC. The chain carries TRBV5-1 and TRBJ1-2; 7 positions match TRBD1. The CDR3 extends 3 residues past the end of the read, so its final part is completed from the germline J gene. The CDR3 is made up of 15 amino acids. J lost 3 bases, V lost 0 bases, and 5 bases had no gene match. Germline V CDR1 and CDR2: SGHRS, YFSETQ.

Notes on this clone: The read falls 3 residues short of the CDR3 end, and the missing part is taken from the germline J gene. This CDR3 is also generated by other DNA sequences in the sample. This chain joins TRBV19 and TRBJ1-1; D is possibly TRBD1 (5 bases). With 3 bases removed from V and 2 bases from J, the gap between germline ends came to 10 bases. This CDR3 comprises 14 residues. CDR1 and CDR2 from the germline V gene are LNHDA and SQIVND (reference sequence). The sequenced CDR3 bases are TGTGCCAGTAGTATCGGCGGGGGAAACACTGAA. Translation gives CASSIGGGNTE. The full CDR3 is CASSIGGGNTEAFF.

In this sample, this clone turned up many times. The read terminates 3 residues ahead of where the CDR3 ends, so the germline J gene completes it. V usage is TRBV6-2 or TRBV6-3 and J usage is TRBJ1-1; tentatively, D is TRBD1 (5 bases). The CDR3 is 16 amino acids. CDR1 and CDR2 from the germline V gene are MNHEY and SVGEGT. Trimming stripped 6 bases from V and 4 bases from J, with 21 bases between. CDR3 sequence reads: CASSQQVGGGSTEAFF. The CDR3 bases that were read are TGTGCCAGCAGCCAACAAGTGGGGGGAGGGAGCACTGAA.

This clone was counted at least ten times. Sequencing ends 3 residues short of the CDR3 end; the germline J gene provides the rest. V is TRBV20-1 and J is TRBJ1-2, with 8 bases fitting TRBD1. The CDR3 totals 15 residues. Trimming at V came to 4 bases and at J to 5 bases, leaving 12 bases not matched to a gene. From germline, CDR1 is DFQATT and CDR2 SNEGSKA (reference sequence). The CDR3 is CSATKEDRGAYGYTF. The CDR3 bases that were read are TGCAGTGCTACCAAAGAAGACAGGGGCGCATATGGC.

Ten or more counts support this clone. The CDR3 end is not reached by the read, which stops 3 residues before it; the germline J gene fills it in. The rearrangement joins TRBV14 to TRBJ2-5; 7 nucleotides align to TRBD1. V trimming: 9 bases; J trimming: 0 bases; junction bases outside the gene matches: 4. CDR1 is SGHDN, CDR2 FVKESK, per germline. CDR3 length equals 13 residues. The part of the CDR3 DNA that was read is TGTGCCAGAGAGGGGACAGACCAAGAGACC. This codes for CAREGTDQET. The CDR3 as a whole reads CAREGTDQETQYF.

This clone appeared many times. Read data end 3 residues before the CDR3 end; the end is taken from the germline J gene. The chain uses TRBV20-1 and TRBJ2-2; tentatively, D is TRBD1 (5 bases). CDR1 is DFQATT and CDR2 is SNEGSKA in the germline V gene (reference sequence). The CDR3 consists of 16 residues. The covered CDR3 bases are TGCAGTGCTAGAGATCCGGAATCCTCTGGGGCCAACGTG. Translation gives CSARDPESSGANV. The whole CDR3 sequence reads CSARDPESSGANVLFF.

This clone was picked up many times. Read coverage stops 3 residues before the CDR3 terminus; the germline J gene supplies the remainder. V gene TRBV6-1 combines with J gene TRBJ1-5, with a weak D call TRBD1 (5 bases). The germline V gene encodes CDR1 MNHNS and CDR2 SASEGT. V lost 4 bases, J lost 4 bases, and 11 bases lay in between. The CDR3 is 14 amino acids. The sequenced CDR3 bases are TGTGCCAGCAGTGTGGGGGGGGGAAATCAGCCC. This codes for CASSVGGGNQP. The entire CDR3 sequence reads CASSVGGGNQPQHF.

This clone was counted ten times or more. The read halts 3 residues ahead of the CDR3 end, with the missing end drawn from the germline J gene. The V call is TRBV7-2, the J call TRBJ1-2; 7 bases align to TRBD1. This CDR3 is built from 13 residues. Germline loops: CDR1 SGHTA, CDR2 FQGNSA. V lost 2 bases to trimming and J lost 5 bases; unmatched junction nucleotides: 2. The CDR3 bases that were read are TGTGCCAGCAGCTTAACAGGGGAGTATGGC. As protein: CASSLTGEYG. The whole CDR3 reads CASSLTGEYGYTF.

This clone was counted at least ten times. The CDR3 end is not reached by the read, which stops 3 residues before it; the germline J gene fills it in. The rearrangement links TRBV5-1 to TRBJ2-2, with TRBD2 identical over 8 bases. The CDR3 totals 15 residues. Germline CDR1 and CDR2: SGHRS and YFSETQ. V was pared by 4 bases and J by 0 bases, with 2 bases of the junction left unmatched. The covered CDR3 bases are TGCGCCAGCAGCGCGGGGGGTTCGAACACCGGGGAG. This translates into CASSAGGSNTGE. The full CDR3 protein reads CASSAGGSNTGELFF. Full variable domain (missing parts from reference TRBV5-1 and TRBJ2-2): KAGVTQTPRYLIKTRGQQVTLSCSPISGHRSVSWYQQTPGQGLQFLFEYFSETQRNKGNFPGRFSGRQFSNSRSEMNVSTLELGDSALYLCASSAGGSNTGELFFGEGSRLTVL.

This clone showed up just a few times. The CDR3 end falls 3 residues outside the read, so it is completed with the germline J gene. The chain has TRBV2 and TRBJ1-4; TRBD1 might be the D (6 bases). Germline lookup yields CDR1 SNHLY and CDR2 FYNNEI. This CDR3 has 17 amino acids. The sequenced CDR3 bases are TGTGCCAGCAAGCTCCTAACTGTCGGGACAAGGGGTAGAGAA. Amino acid sequence: CASKLLTVGTRGRE. The full CDR3 is CASKLLTVGTRGRELFF.

This clone was detected many times. The read ends 3 residues early relative to the CDR3; the germline J gene fills the gap. This chain connects TRBV13 to TRBJ2-3, with TRBD1 matching 9 bases. Trimming took 3 bases from V and 1 from J; bases not matched to a gene: 2. The CDR3 is 15 residues long. Germline V gives CDR1 PRHDT, CDR2 FYEKMQ (reference sequence). CDR3 amino acids: CASSFRDRGTDTQYF. CDR3 DNA, as far as it was read: TGTGCCAGCAGCTTCCGGGACAGGGGCACAGATACG.

This clone was counted at least ten times. The read ends 3 residues shy of where the CDR3 ends; the end is completed using the germline J gene. The chain links TRBV6-4 to TRBJ2-1, with TRBD2 matching 10 bases. From germline, CDR1 is MRHNA and CDR2 SNTAGT. The ends lost 0 bases at V and 2 bases at J; junction bases unmatched: 1. The CDR3 totals 16 residues. CDR3 amino acids: CASSDSSGGAYNEQFF. CDR3 bases read: TGTGCCAGCAGTGACTCGAGCGGGGGGGCCTACAATGAG.

This clone was counted ten times or more. The read halts 3 residues ahead of the CDR3 end, with the missing end drawn from the germline J gene. This chain links TRBV7-8 with TRBJ1-5; D ambiguous. V was clipped by 2 bases and J by 7 bases, with 12 bases between them. The CDR3 totals 14 residues. Germline-derived CDR1 and CDR2 are SGHVS and FQNEAQ. CDR3 bases read: TGTGCCAGCAGCTTAACAGAATTGGGCCAGCCC. This sequence encodes CASSLTELGQP. The whole CDR3 is CASSLTELGQPQHF.

This clone was detected ten times or more. The read halts 3 residues ahead of the CDR3 end, with the missing end drawn from the germline J gene. The rearrangement uses TRBV6-2 or TRBV6-3 and TRBJ2-7; 9 positions agree with TRBD2. The CDR3 is 15 residues long. CDR1 and CDR2 from the germline V gene are MNHEY and SVGEGT. The junction had 7 bases not matched to a gene; V was cut back by 5 bases and J by 2 bases. The covered CDR3 bases are TGTGCCAGCAGTCATAGCGGGGGCCCTACCTACGAG. Translation gives CASSHSGGPTYE. From start to end, the CDR3 is CASSHSGGPTYEQYF.

This clone has at least ten counts. The CDR3 goes on 3 residues after the read ends, and that part is filled in from the germline J gene. The genes are TRBV30 and TRBJ1-5; D is undetermined. The germline gives CDR1 GTSNPN, CDR2 SVGIG (reference sequence). The CDR3 spans 15 residues. The V and J ends lost 0 bases and 0 bases respectively, with 9 bases between them. The part of the CDR3 DNA that was read is TGTGCCTGGAGTGTTTTCAGTATTAGCAATCAGCCC. This encodes CAWSVFSISNQP. The full CDR3 protein is CAWSVFSISNQPQHF.

This clone was recorded many times. The CDR3 sequence is CASSLLGQRHQPQHF. The DNA read from the CDR3 is TGTGCCAGTAGTCTCTTAGGACAGAGACATCAGCCC. The chain uses TRBV19 and TRBJ1-5; D possibly corresponds to TRBD1 (6 bases). The read finishes 3 residues shy of the CDR3 end, and the germline J gene is used to complete it. Germline V gene lookup returns CDR1 LNHDA and CDR2 SQIVND (reference sequence). This CDR3 comprises 15 residues. V dropped 5 bases and J dropped 5 bases, with 16 bases sitting between them.

Only a few counts were recorded for this clone. The read stops 3 residues short of the end of the CDR3; the missing end is completed from the germline J gene. The chain links TRBV2 to TRBJ1-5; tentatively, D is TRBD1 (6 bases). Germline V gene sequence: CDR1 SNHLY, CDR2 FYNNEI. The CDR3 is made up of 15 amino acids. V lost 3 bases and J lost 0, with 9 bases in between. The CDR3 DNA, read in part, is TGTGCCAGCAGTGAGCAACAGGGTAGCAATCAGCCC. Translated, it gives CASSEQQGSNQP. In full, the CDR3 reads CASSEQQGSNQPQHF.

This clone occurred many times. Sequencing ends 3 residues short of the CDR3 end; the germline J gene provides the rest. The rearrangement links TRBV20-1 to TRBJ2-1; D may be TRBD1 (6 bases). This CDR3 comprises 13 residues. V was shortened by 6 bases and J by 7 bases, with 16 bases between the two germline ends. Germline CDR1 reads DFQATT; CDR2 reads SNEGSKA (reference sequence). CDR3 sequence reads: CSAEQGSGNEQFF. CDR3 bases read: TGCAGTGCCGAGCAGGGGAGTGGGAATGAG.

This clone was seen at least ten times. Coverage ceases 3 residues before the CDR3 finishes, and the germline J gene fills in the end. V usage is TRBV30 and J usage is TRBJ1-2, with TRBD1 identical over 9 bases. The CDR3 loop spans 14 amino acids. The germline gives CDR1 GTSNPN, CDR2 SVGIG (reference sequence). V gave up 2 bases and J gave up 6 bases; unmatched junction bases: 7. CDR3 region: CAWSPGQGTNGYTF. The CDR3 DNA, read in part, is TGTGCCTGGAGTCCCGGACAGGGGACCAATGGC. Full variable domain (outside the CDR3, taken from reference TRBV30 and TRBJ1-2): SQTIHQWPATLVQPVGSPLSLECTVEGTSNPNLYWYRQAAGRGLQLLFYSVGIGQISSEVPQNLSASRPQDRQFILSSKKLLLSDSGFYLCAWSPGQGTNGYTFGSGTRLTVV.

There are many counts of this clone. The read falls 3 residues short of the CDR3 end, and the missing part is taken from the germline J gene. The chain has TRBV5-1 and TRBJ2-3, with TRBD2 identical over 7 bases. This CDR3 is 17 amino acids long. Germline assignment: CDR1 SGHRS and CDR2 YFSETQ. The V and J ends lost 0 bases and 5 bases, in that order; junction bases with no gene match: 12. The CDR3 sequence: CASSLAGVAPGGDTQYF. Partial CDR3 DNA: TGCGCCAGCAGCTTGGCGGGGGTTGCGCCGGGGGGAGATACG.